This note documents a single T cell receptor beta chain sequence. Per the original methods: The authors estimated nucleated cell counts from reference gene primer amplification. This table comes from immunoSEQ multiplex PCR, and its TCRdb copy is limited to in-frame clones, with some not included. The DNA gave D and trimming, while V, J and clone size come from that table. The sample shows about 190,000 clones, about 91% of them seen only once. This CDR3 is built from 15 residues. Germline V gene lookup returns CDR1 MNHEY and CDR2 SVGAGI. With 6 bases removed from V and 1 base from J, the gap between germline ends came to 13 bases. This entry comes from a study of blood T cell repertoires in COVID-19. Across the whole study: Sites in the United States, Italy and Spain provided acute and convalescent COVID-19 samples. In each case, the material was cDNA or gDNA derived from T cells, B-cell-depleted T cells, or PBMCs.

V and J are TRBV6-5 and TRBJ1-5, with unresolved D. The TCR comes from a woman in her 30s with acute or convalescent COVID-19. The sample comprised peripheral blood. The CDR3, as DNA: TGTGCCAGCAGCCAATATACGGGAAGCAATCAGCCCCAGCATTTT. Amino acids: CASSQYTGSNQPQHF.